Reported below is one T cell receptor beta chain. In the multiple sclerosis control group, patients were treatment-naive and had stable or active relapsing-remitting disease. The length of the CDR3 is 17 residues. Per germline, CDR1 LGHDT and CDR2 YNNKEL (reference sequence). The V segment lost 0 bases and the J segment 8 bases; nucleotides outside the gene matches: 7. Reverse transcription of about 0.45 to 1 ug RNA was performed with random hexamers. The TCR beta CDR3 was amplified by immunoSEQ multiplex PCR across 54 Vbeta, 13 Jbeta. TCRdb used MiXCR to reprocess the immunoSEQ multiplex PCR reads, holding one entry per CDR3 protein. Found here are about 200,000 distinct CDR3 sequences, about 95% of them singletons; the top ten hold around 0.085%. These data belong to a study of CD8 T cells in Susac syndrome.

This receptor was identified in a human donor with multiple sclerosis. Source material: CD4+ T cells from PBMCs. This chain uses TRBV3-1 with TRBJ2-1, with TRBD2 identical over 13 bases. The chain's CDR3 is CASSQDRGTSGTHEQFF. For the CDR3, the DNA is TGTGCCAGCAGCCAAGATAGGGGGACTAGCGGGACCCATGAGCAGTTCTTC.